Given below is one TCR beta chain in context. This record comes from a study of blood T cell repertoires in COVID-19. Study-wide context: Material from acute and convalescent COVID-19 was sourced from the United States, Italy and Spain. T cells, B-cell-depleted T cells, or PBMCs provided the cDNA or gDNA that served as material.

Methods used by the authors: Counts of nucleated cells, estimated from reference gene primer amplification, were obtained. Libraries were prepared by immunoSEQ multiplex PCR; TCRdb keeps only in-frame clonotypes and omits some of them. V, J and clone size are those of that table, while D and trimming were read from the DNA. The sample has 300,000 to 400,000 clones; 85% to 90% are singletons. This receptor was identified in a woman aged 50 to 60 with active or convalescent COVID-19. The material sequenced was peripheral blood.

The CDR3 is CASSLDGDYGYTF. The CDR3 region has the DNA TGTGCCAGCAGCTTAGACGGAGACTATGGCTACACCTTC. J is TRBJ1-2 and V is TRBV11-2; D gene uncertain. Trimming stripped 0 bases from V and 3 bases from J, with 5 bases between. Germline V gene data show CDR1 as SGHAT and CDR2 as FQNNGV. The CDR3 runs to 13 residues.